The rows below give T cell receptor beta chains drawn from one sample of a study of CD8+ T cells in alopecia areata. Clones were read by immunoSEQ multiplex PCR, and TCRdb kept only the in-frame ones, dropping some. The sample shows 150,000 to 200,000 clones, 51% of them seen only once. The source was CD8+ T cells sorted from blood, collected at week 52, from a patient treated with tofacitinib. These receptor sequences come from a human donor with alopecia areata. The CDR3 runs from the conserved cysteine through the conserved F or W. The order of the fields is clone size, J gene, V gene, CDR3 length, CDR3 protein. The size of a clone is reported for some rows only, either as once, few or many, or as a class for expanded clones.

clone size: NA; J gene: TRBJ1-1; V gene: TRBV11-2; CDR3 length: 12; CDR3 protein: CASSFQNTEAFF
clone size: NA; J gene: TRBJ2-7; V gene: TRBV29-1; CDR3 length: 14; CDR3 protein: CSVVPWTSAHEQYF
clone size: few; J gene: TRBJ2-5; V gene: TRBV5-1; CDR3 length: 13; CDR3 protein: CASSLQGQETQYF
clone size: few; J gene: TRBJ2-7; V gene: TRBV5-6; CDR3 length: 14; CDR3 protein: CASSFGTGANEQYF
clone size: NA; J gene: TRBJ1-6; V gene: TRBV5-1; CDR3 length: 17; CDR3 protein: CASSLVAQEAGNSPLHF
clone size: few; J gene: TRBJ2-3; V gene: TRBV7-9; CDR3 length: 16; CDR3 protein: CASSFTRGGTTDTQYF
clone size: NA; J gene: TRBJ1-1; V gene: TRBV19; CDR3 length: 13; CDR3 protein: CASSIDRGTEAFF
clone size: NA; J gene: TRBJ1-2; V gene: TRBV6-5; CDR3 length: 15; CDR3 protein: CASNLGRDWVNGYTF
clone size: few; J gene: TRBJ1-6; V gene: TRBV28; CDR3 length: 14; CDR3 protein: CASSLGQGDTPLHF
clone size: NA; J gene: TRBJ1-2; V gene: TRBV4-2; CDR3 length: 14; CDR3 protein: CASSQESPGYGYTF
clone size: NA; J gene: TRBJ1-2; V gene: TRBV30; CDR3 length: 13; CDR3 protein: CAWGDPRGDGYTF
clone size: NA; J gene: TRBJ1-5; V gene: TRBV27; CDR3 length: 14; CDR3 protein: CASSLSDSNQPQHF
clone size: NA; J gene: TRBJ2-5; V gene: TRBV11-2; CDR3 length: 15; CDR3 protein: CASSSPEWGLETQYF
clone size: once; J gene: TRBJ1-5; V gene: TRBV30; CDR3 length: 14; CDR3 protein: CAWSFTGGRQPQHF
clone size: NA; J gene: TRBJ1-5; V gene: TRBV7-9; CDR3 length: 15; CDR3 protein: CASSRTGDSNQPQHF
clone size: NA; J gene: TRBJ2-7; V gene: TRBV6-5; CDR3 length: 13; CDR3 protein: CASSDRVRYEQYF